The clone carrying this TCR beta chain has a count of ten or more. What it binds is not known. The sample belongs to a study of blood T cells in healthy people across ages. Study-level results: Across the age range, TCR beta diversity per million T cells fell in a roughly linear way.

Together with a sample-barcoded 5' primer, a J-beta primer mix was included in a second PCR lasting about 6 to 11 cycles. TCRdb reprocessed the 5' RACE reads with MiXCR, giving one entry per CDR3 protein. The repertoire holds about 730,000 distinct CDR3 sequences, with 35% to 45% as singletons. CDR1 and CDR2 (germline): MNHNY, SVGAGI (reference sequence). The CDR3 runs 12 residues. V was trimmed by 6 bases and J by 0 bases, leaving 5 bases between them. This clonotype was sampled from a woman between 55 and 75 years old in good health. Sequenced input: blood. V and J are TRBV6-6 and TRBJ2-5, with D perhaps TRBD2 (5 bases). CDR3 residues: CASSGNQETQYF. The CDR3 DNA sequence: TGTGCCAGCAGCGGGAACCAAGAGACCCAGTACTTC.